This T cell receptor beta chain stems from a study of blood T cell repertoires in COVID-19 (dated by TCRdb to the early 2020s). Background for the entire study: Samples covering the acute and convalescent phases of COVID-19 were provided by collaborators in the United States, Italy and Spain. The dataset comprised deeply sampled blood TCRbeta repertoires from subjects exposed to, actively infected with, or recovered from COVID-19. The repertoires were released in a freely available public database meant as a resource for research on the immune response to SARS-CoV-2. Samples were obtained from the ongoing ImmuneRACE study (first 160 participants) and from approximately 1,200 subjects provided by 6 global collaborators. HLA class I and class II types, where available, came from metadata supplied by the sample provider rather than from assay-based typing. The sample metadata nearly always contained a de-identified subject ID, COVID-19 status, age in years and sex. The prospective study material was composed of cDNA or gDNA derived from T cells, B-cell-depleted T cells, or PBMCs.

Results and caveats for the whole study, not just this receptor: Clinical and demographic metadata were provided uncurated, with the amount varying by source and participant.

Each collaborating institution followed its own protocols to collect whole blood in K2EDTA tubes. For TCRbeta analysis, collaborators shipped samples in one of three forms: frozen whole blood, isolated PBMCs, or DNA extracted from either of those sample types. CDR3 length: 16 amino acids, cysteine to phenylalanine. Only the CDR3 portion is preserved as DNA: 48 bases, with reading frame beginning at the first base. Trimming leaves V shorter by 1 base and J shorter by 0 bases, with the junction holding 3 bases beyond the gene matches. The germline V gene supplies CDR1 KGHDR and CDR2 SFDVKD. TCRbeta CDR3 regions were amplified from genomic DNA by means of the immunoSEQ Assay, a bias-controlled multiplex PCR. In the paper's pipeline: The number of nucleated cells in each sample was estimated from the amplification of reference gene primers within the assay. To quantify the absolute abundance of each unique TCRbeta CDR3 rearrangement, sequence reads were collapsed and filtered. For each sample, productive Simpson clonality was calculated as the square root of Simpson's diversity index across productive rearrangements. Not all clones reach the TCRdb copy of this immuneACCESS table, which keeps in-frame sequences only. Checked studies attribute under half of the gap to unresolved V genes and leave the rest unexplained. The DNA gave D and trimming, while V, J and clone size come from that table. For this sample there are some 310,000 clones; around nine tenths appear just once. The ten most abundant clones make up 1% of the sample.

This clone has just one count. The specificity of this receptor is unknown. Qualities for individual bases were not recorded, and no much larger clone is one base off. The rearranged segments are TRBV24-1 and TRBJ2-3, with 7 junctional bases fitting TRBD2. The TCR originated in a man aged 50-60 years with active or convalescent COVID-19. The sequenced sample consisted of peripheral blood. The sequenced DNA: TGTGCCACCAGTGATTTCAGCGGGGTGAGCACAGATACGCAGTATTTT. This yields the protein CATSDFSGVSTDTQYF.